This T cell receptor (beta chain) was documented in a study of siplizumab effects on memory and regulatory T cells. Data came from immunoSEQ multiplex PCR; TCRdb stores just in-frame clones and leaves some out. The table has around 87,000 clones, 80% to 90% seen once; the top ten hold around 15%. The germline V and J ends were trimmed by 4 bases and 8 bases, with 14 bases remaining between them. The CDR3 runs to 13 residues. Germline CDR1 reads MNHEY; CDR2 reads SMNVEV (reference sequence). Sequencing input: CD4+ T cells sorted from blood. This clonotype was sampled from a human donor in good health. This sequence joins TRBV27 and TRBJ1-1, with D uncertain. CDR3 nucleotides: TGTGCCAGCAGTTCGCGGGCAGGCCCGGAAGCTTTCTTT. This codes for CASSSRAGPEAFF.